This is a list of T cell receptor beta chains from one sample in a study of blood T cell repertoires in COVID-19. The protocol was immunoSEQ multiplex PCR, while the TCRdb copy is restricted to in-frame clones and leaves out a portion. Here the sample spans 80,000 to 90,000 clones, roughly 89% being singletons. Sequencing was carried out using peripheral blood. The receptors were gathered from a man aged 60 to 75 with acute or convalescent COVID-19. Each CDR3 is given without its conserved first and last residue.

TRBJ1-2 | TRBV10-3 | AISEQGTGPSLGYT
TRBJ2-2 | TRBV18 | ASSRTGTTGELF
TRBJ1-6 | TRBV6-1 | ASSEVRVNSPLH
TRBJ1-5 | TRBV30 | AWSLRGPRQPQH
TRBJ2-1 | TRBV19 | ASSTRTSPTEQF
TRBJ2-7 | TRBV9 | ASSPRDSGEYEQY
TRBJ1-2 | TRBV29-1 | SVNMIDRTYGYT
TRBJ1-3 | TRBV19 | ASSIALWTVSGNTIY
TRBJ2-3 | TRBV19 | ASTPGQFRTDTQY
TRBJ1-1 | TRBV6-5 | ASSSPGGLNTEAF
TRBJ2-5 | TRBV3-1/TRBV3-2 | ASSLEETQY
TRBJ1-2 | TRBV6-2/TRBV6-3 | ASSRAGTRYGYT
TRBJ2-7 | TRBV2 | ASDSLQAYEQY
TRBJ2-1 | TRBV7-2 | ASSLDVSVTSGEQF
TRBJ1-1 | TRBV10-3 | AISLEEGTEAF
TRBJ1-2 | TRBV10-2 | ASSPDRESGGYT
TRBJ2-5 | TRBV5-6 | ASSLLRGETQY
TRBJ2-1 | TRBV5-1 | ASSLGSRVKF
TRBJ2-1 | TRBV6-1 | ASSESAGVSYNEQF
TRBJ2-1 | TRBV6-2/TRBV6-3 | ASSYKARVIGEQF
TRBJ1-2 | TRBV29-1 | SVGSGTGITRGYT
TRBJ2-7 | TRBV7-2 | ASSLNRNSYEQY
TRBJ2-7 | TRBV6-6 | ASVWDNKQY